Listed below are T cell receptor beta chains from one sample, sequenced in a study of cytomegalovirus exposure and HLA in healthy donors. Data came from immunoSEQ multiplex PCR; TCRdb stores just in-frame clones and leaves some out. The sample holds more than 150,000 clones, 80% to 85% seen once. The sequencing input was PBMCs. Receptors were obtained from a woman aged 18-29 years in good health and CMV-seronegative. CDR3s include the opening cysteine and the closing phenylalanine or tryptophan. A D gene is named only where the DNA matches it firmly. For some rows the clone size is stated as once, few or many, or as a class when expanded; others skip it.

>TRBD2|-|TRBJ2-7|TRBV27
TGTGCCAGCAGTCTGCGGGCGGGGGGGCACTCCTACGAGCAGTACTTC
CASSLRAGGHSYEQYF
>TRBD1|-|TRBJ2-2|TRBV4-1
TGCGCCAGCAGCCAAGGACGAGACAGGGTAAAAGCCGGGGAGCTGTTTTTT
CASSQGRDRVKAGELFF
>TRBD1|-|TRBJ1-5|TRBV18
TGTGCCAGCTCACCACGGGACAGGGGAAACAGTCAGCCCCAGCATTTT
CASSPRDRGNSQPQHF
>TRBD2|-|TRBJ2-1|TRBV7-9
TGTGCCAGCAGCTCGGGACTAGCGGGAGTCAATGAGCAGTTCTTC
CASSSGLAGVNEQFF
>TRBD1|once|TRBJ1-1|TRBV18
TGTGCCAGCTCCCCAGACAGGGCTAGCACTGAAGCTTTCTTT
CASSPDRASTEAFF
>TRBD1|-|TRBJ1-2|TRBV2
TGTGCCAGCGGTTCGACAGGGATTTACTATGGCTACACCTTC
CASGSTGIYYGYTF
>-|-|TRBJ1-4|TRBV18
TGTGCCAGCTCACCGGACAGAAATGAAAAACTGTTTTTT
CASSPDRNEKLFF
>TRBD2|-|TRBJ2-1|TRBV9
TGTGCCAGCAGCGGCTGGAAATCCGGGACTAGCGGGAGCTCCTACAATGAGCAGTTCTTC
CASSGWKSGTSGSSYNEQFF
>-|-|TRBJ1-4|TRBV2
TGTGCCAGCAGTGAAAATTCGGGGAGTGAAAAACTGTTTTTT
CASSENSGSEKLFF
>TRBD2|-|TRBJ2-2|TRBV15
TGTGCCACCAGCAGAGCTGCTAGCGGGGGGCCCGGGGAGCTGTTTTTT
CATSRAASGGPGELFF
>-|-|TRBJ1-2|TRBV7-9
TGTGCCAGCAGCTTAGAGGCAAGCCAGGGCTCTGGCTACACCTTC
CASSLEASQGSGYTF
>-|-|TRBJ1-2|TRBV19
TGTGCCAGTAGTACAGGCAGGGGCTATGGCTACACCTTC
CASSTGRGYGYTF
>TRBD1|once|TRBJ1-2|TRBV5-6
TGTGCCAGCAGCCAGACAGGGGGCGTCTATGGCTACACCTTC
CASSQTGGVYGYTF
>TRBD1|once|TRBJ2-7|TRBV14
TGTGCCAGCAGCCAGTGGACAGGGGCATCGCTCGAGCAGTACTTC
CASSQWTGASLEQYF
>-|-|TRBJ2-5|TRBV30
TGTGCCTGGACGTCAGGGGTGGGGCAAGAGACCCAGTACTTC
CAWTSGVGQETQYF
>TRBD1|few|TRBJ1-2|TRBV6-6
TGTGCCAGCAGTGGACAGGGGGCTCTTTATGGCTACACCTTC
CASSGQGALYGYTF
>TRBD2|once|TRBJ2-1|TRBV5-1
TGCGCCAGCAGCTTGGCCATACTAGCGGGGGGTTTAGGAGAGCAGTTCTTC
CASSLAILAGGLGEQFF
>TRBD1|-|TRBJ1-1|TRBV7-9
TGTGCCAGCAGCTTATACGGCCAGGGGGCTGAAGCTTTCTTT
CASSLYGQGAEAFF
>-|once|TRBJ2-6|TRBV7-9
TGTGCCAGCAGCTATCGGGGGTCGGGGGCCAACGTCCTGACTTTC
CASSYRGSGANVLTF
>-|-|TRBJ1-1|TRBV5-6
TGTGCCAGCAGCGAGGACACATCGAACACTGAAGCTTTCTTT
CASSEDTSNTEAFF
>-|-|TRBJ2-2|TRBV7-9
TGTGCCAGCAGCTTGTTCTTCACCGGGGAGCTGTTTTTT
CASSLFFTGELFF
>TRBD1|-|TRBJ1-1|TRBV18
TGTGCCAGCTCACCCACGACAGGGGTGAACACTGAAGCTTTCTTT
CASSPTTGVNTEAFF
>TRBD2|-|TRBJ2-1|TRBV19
TGTGCCAGTAAGGCTAGCGGGCTTAGCTCCTACAATGAGCAGTTCTTC
CASKASGLSSYNEQFF
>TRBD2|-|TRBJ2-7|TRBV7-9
TGTGCCAGCGCCTCATGGACTAGCGGGTCCTACGAGCAGTACTTC
CASASWTSGSYEQYF
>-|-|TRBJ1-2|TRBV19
TGTGCCAGTAGCCCCCGGAACTATGGCTACACCTTC
CASSPRNYGYTF
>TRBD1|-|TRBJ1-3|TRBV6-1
TGTGCCAGCAGTGAAGCGGTGCAGGGGGCTATCTCTGGAAACACCATATATTTT
CASSEAVQGAISGNTIYF
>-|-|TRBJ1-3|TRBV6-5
TGTGCCAGCAGCCGGGACTCTGGAAACACCATATATTTT
CASSRDSGNTIYF
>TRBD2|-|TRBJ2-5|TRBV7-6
TGTGCCAGCAGTGGACTAGCGGAGACCCAGTACTTC
CASSGLAETQYF
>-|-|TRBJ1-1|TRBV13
TGTGCCAGCATGGGGAGGGGAATGAACACTGAAGCTTTCTTT
CASMGRGMNTEAFF
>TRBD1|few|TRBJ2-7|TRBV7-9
TGTGCCAGCAGCAGACAGGGTGGCAACGAGCAGTACTTC
CASSRQGGNEQYF
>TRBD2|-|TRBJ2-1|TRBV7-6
TGTGCCAGCAGCTTATTCCTAGCGGGAGATAATGAGCAGTTCTTC
CASSLFLAGDNEQFF
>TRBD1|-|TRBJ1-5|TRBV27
TGTGCCAGCAGTTTATCCTCGGACAGGAGGTTCAATCAGCCCCAGCATTTT
CASSLSSDRRFNQPQHF
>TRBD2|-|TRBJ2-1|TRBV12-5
TGTGCTAGTGGTTTGATCGTAGCGGGAGGTAACAATGAGCAGTTCTTC
CASGLIVAGGNNEQFF
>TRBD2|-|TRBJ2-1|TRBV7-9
TGTGCCAGCAGCCCAGGGAGTCGGGGGGGGAATGAGCAGTTCTTC
CASSPGSRGGNEQFF
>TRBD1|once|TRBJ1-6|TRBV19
TGTGCCAGTAGTTCGGACAGGGTAGGATCACCCCTCCACTTT
CASSSDRVGSPLHF
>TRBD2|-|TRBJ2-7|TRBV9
TGTGCCAGCAGCGTTGGGACTAGCGGGAGGGGCACCTACGAGCAGTACTTC
CASSVGTSGRGTYEQYF
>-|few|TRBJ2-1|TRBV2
TGTGCCAGCAGTAGACAGAGAAGTGAGCAGTTCTTC
CASSRQRSEQFF
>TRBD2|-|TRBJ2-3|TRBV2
TGTGCCAGCAGGGAAGGACTAGCCTATGATCCAGATACGCAGTATTTT
CASREGLAYDPDTQYF
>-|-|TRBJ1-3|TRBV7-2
TGTGCCAGCAGGGAGGGACCGTCAGCTGGAAACACCATATATTTT
CASREGPSAGNTIYF
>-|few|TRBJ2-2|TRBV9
TGTGCCAGCAGCGTAGCTGGACAGACCGGGGAGCTGTTTTTT
CASSVAGQTGELFF
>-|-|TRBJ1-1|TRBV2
TGTGCCAGCGGGGGACAACCGCCAGGGACACGAGTTTTTTCGGACACCGAAGCTTTCTTT
CASGGQPPGTRVFSDTEAFF
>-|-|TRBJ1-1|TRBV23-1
TGCGCCAGCAGTCAATCGCGGACTAACACTGAAGCTTTCTTT
CASSQSRTNTEAFF
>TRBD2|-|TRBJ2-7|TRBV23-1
TGCGCCAGCACCCCTAGCGGGGCCCTTGCCTCCTACGAGCAGTACTTC
CASTPSGALASYEQYF
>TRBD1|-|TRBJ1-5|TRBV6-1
TGTGCCAGCAGGGACAGGGACTATAGCAATCAGCCCCAGCATTTT
CASRDRDYSNQPQHF
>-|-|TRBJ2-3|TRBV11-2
TGTGCCAGCAGCTTTCGGGGGGATACGCAGTATTTT
CASSFRGDTQYF
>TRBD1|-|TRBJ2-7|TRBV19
TGTGCCAGTAGTACCTTGACAGGGGGTAACGAGCAGTACTTC
CASSTLTGGNEQYF
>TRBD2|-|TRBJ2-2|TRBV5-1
TGCGCCAGCAGCCTTAGCGGGGAGTACACCGGGGAGCTGTTTTTT
CASSLSGEYTGELFF
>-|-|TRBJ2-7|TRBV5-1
TGCGCCAGCAGACTAGCTACCAGCTCCTACGAGCAGTACTTC
CASRLATSSYEQYF
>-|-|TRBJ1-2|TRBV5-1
TGCGCCAGCAGCACGGGTACTTATGGCTACACCTTC
CASSTGTYGYTF
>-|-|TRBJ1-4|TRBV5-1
TGCGCCAGCAGCTTGTACGGAGACGATGTTGAAAAACTGTTTTTT
CASSLYGDDVEKLFF
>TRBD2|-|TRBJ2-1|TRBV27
TGTGCCAGCAGCCCCGGGACTAGCGGGAAAAATGAGCAGTTCTTC
CASSPGTSGKNEQFF
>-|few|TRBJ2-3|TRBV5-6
TGTGCCAGCAGCTTGGGTCGCGGTGAGCAGTATTTT
CASSLGRGEQYF
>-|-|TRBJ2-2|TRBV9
TGTGCCAGCAGCACTCTCGGGCTCGCCACGGGGAAACCCGGGGAGCTGTTTTTT
CASSTLGLATGKPGELFF
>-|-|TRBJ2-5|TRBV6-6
TGTGCCAGCAGGTATCTCGGAGGGGAGACCCAGTACTTC
CASRYLGGETQYF